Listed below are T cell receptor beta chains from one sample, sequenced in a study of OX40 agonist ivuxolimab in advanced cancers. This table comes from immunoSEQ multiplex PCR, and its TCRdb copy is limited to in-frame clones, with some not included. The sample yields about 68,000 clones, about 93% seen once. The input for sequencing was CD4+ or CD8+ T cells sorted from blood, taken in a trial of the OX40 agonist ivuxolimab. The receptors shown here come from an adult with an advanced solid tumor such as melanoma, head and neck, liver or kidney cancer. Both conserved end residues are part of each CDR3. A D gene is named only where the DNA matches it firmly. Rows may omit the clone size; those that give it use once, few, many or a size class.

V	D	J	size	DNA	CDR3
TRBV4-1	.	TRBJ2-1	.	TGCGCCAGCAGCCACCCATACGACCAAGAGATAGGCGATGAGCAGTTCTTC	CASSHPYDQEIGDEQFF
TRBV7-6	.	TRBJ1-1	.	TGTGCCAGCAGCTTAAGCCAAAACACTGAAGCTTTCTTT	CASSLSQNTEAFF
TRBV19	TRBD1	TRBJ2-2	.	TGTGCCAGTAGTATCACCGGGACAGGGATCACCGGGGAGCTGTTTTTT	CASSITGTGITGELFF
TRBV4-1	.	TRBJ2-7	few	TGCGCCAGCAGCCAGCTAAACCCGGCCTTCCCCTGGGAGCAGTACTTC	CASSQLNPAFPWEQYF
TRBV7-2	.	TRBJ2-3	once	TGTGCCAGCAGCCCTGGACCGCCGCCGCAGTATTTT	CASSPGPPPQYF
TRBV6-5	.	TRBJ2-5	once	TGTGCCAGCAGTCCCCTTCGGACTCAAGAGACCCAGTACTTC	CASSPLRTQETQYF
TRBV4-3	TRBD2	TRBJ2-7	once	TGCGCCAGCAGCCAAGTGGCTAGCGGAACCTACGAGCAGTACTTC	CASSQVASGTYEQYF
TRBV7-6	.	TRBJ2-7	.	TGTGCCAGCAGCTTAGGGGGGGAGAGGTACGAGCAGTACTTC	CASSLGGERYEQYF
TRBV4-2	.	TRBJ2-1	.	TGTGCCAGCAGCCAAGAAGGAGGGAGCGGCTCCTACAATGAGCAGTTCTTC	CASSQEGGSGSYNEQFF
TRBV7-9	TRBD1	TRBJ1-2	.	TGTGCCAGCAGCCCCGAGGGGGCATACTACACCTTC	CASSPEGAYYTF
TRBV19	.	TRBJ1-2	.	TGTGCCAGTACCCAAGGGGACGACTATGGCTACACCTTC	CASTQGDDYGYTF
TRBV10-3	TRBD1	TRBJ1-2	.	TGTGCCATCACCGCGACAGGGGGATTTGGTGATGGCTACACCTTC	CAITATGGFGDGYTF
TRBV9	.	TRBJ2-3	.	TGTGCCAGCAGCTCTTACGGCACAGATACGCAGTATTTT	CASSSYGTDTQYF
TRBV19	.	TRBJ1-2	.	TGTGCCAGTATGGGCAGCTTTGGGTATGGCTACACCTTC	CASMGSFGYGYTF